What follows are 20 T cell receptor beta chains derived from one specimen sequenced in a study of blood T cells in healthy people across ages. PCR was performed a second time for roughly 6 to 12 cycles using a sample-barcoded 5' primer and a J-beta primer mix. Each CDR3 protein gets one entry after TCRdb re-called the 5' RACE reads with MiXCR. The sample has over 1,200,000 distinct CDR3 sequences, around 59% seen once. Sequencing was performed on blood. The source of these receptors is a man aged 18 to 30 in good health.

The J gene is TRBJ2-5, the V gene TRBV28; TRBD1 or TRBD2 may be the D gene (5 bases each). The germline V gene encodes CDR1 MDHEN and CDR2 SYDVKM. The CDR3 length is 14 residues. The V and J ends lost 6 bases and 4 bases respectively, with 15 bases between them. CDR3 nucleotide sequence: TGTGCCAGCAGCCCCCGGGACGTAGCAGAGACCCAGTACTTC. This translates into CASSPRDVAETQYF.

This clonotype appeared a few times. The chain is built from TRBV4-3 and TRBJ2-7; D tentatively reads TRBD1 or TRBD2 (7 bases each). The CDR3 has 16 residues. Germline V lookup: CDR1 LGHNA, CDR2 YSLEER. Deletions cut 0 bases from V and 1 base from J, with 13 bases between. CDR3 nucleotides: TGCGCCAGCAGCCAAGATCCAGGGGGGGAATCCTACGAGCAGTACTTC. Protein: CASSQDPGGESYEQYF.

CDR3: CASSLAGHYEQYF. CDR3 in DNA: TGTGCCAGCAGTTTGGCGGGTCACTACGAGCAGTACTTC. The V and J genes are TRBV12-3 or TRBV12-4 and TRBJ2-5, with D tentatively TRBD2 (5 bases). The closer fit of TRBJ2-7 to the DNA end suggests the J call may be wrong. This CDR3 spans 13 amino acids.

The chain is built from TRBV20-1 and TRBJ2-3; a weak D match, TRBD2 (5 bases). Germline V gene sequence: CDR1 DFQATT, CDR2 SNEGSKA (reference sequence). The CDR3 sequence is 13 residues long. Trimming stripped 6 bases from V and 3 bases from J, with 13 bases between. CDR3 sequence reads: CSATRVRTDTQYF. In DNA form, the CDR3 reads TGCAGTGCCACGCGGGTACGAACAGATACGCAGTATTTT.

The chain recombines TRBV4-1 with TRBJ2-7; D is perhaps TRBD2 (5 bases). The CDR3 covers 15 residues. Germline lookup yields CDR1 MGHRA and CDR2 YSYEKL. V lost 0 bases, J lost 4 bases, and 13 bases lay in between. The CDR3 DNA reads as TGCGCCAGCAGCCAAGACTCCAGAGGGTGGTACGAGCAGTACTTC. Translation gives CASSQDSRGWYEQYF.

CDR3 coding DNA: TGTGCCACCGGACTAGCGGGCGCTCAAGAGACCCAGTACTTC. It specifies CATGLAGAQETQYF. This sequence joins TRBV15 and TRBJ2-5; 11 bases align to TRBD2. This CDR3 is built from 14 residues. The ends lost 8 bases at V and 2 bases at J; junction bases unmatched: 4. Germline V gene lookup returns CDR1 LNHNV and CDR2 YYDKDF (reference sequence).

This chain uses TRBV20-1 with TRBJ2-5; a possible D gene is TRBD2 (5 bases). The DNA end lines up better with TRBJ2-7; the J call may be wrong. Germline V gene lookup returns CDR1 DFQATT and CDR2 SNEGSKA (reference sequence). This CDR3 comprises 13 residues. For the CDR3, the DNA is TGCAGTGCTAGCGGGATCTCGGGCTACGAGCAGTACTTC. The encoded protein is CSASGISGYEQYF.

The chain uses TRBV9 and TRBJ1-4; tentatively, D is TRBD1 (5 bases). This CDR3 contains 20 residues. Trimming took off 1 base at V and 3 bases at J, with 25 bases between the two ends. Germline CDR1 and CDR2: SGDLS and YYNGEE. The CDR3 spells CASSVKKFAGNVLANEKLFF. CDR3 in DNA: TGTGCCAGCAGCGTAAAAAAGTTCGCAGGGAATGTTTTAGCTAATGAAAAACTGTTTTTT.

The CDR3 sequence is CSARTSGGPANTGELFF. The CDR3 nucleotides are TGCAGCGCCAGGACTAGCGGGGGGCCCGCGAACACCGGGGAGCTGTTTTTT. The V and J genes are TRBV29-1 and TRBJ2-2, with 14 bases aligning to TRBD2. J was trimmed by 0 bases and V by 7 bases; bases with no gene match: 7. This CDR3 is built from 17 residues. Germline CDR1 SQVTM, CDR2 ANQGSEA.

In this sample, this clonotype turned up once. The chain's CDR3 is CASSQDRSTAYGYTF. CDR3 coding DNA: TGCGCCAGCAGCCAAGATAGAAGTACGGCCTATGGCTACACCTTC. The chain joins TRBV4-3 to TRBJ1-2; no definite D call. CDR3 length: 15 amino acids. The germline V gene encodes CDR1 LGHNA and CDR2 YSLEER. Trimming took off 0 bases at V and 4 bases at J, with 12 bases between the two ends.

The chain carries TRBV11-2 and TRBJ1-2; no firm D call. The length of the CDR3 is 14 residues. Germline-derived CDR1 and CDR2 are SGHAT and FQNNGV. Deletions cut 3 bases from V and 8 bases from J, with 16 bases between. The CDR3 region is CASSFRPERVGYTF. The CDR3 bases are TGTGCCAGCAGCTTTAGGCCGGAGAGGGTCGGCTACACCTTC.

This chain uses TRBV27 with TRBJ2-5, with 9 bases fitting TRBD1. Trimming cost V 4 bases and J 5 bases; bases outside gene matches: 17. CDR1 MNHEY and CDR2 SMNVEV come from the germline V gene (reference sequence). The CDR3 is made up of 18 amino acids. For the CDR3, the DNA is TGTGCCAGCAGTTCCATACCTCCTCTACAGGGGGCTAGTGAGACCCAGTACTTC. Protein product: CASSSIPPLQGASETQYF.

The rearrangement joins TRBV29-1 to TRBJ2-1, with 9 bases identical to TRBD1. Per germline, CDR1 SQVTM and CDR2 ANQGSEA. Trimming removed 7 bases from V and 15 bases from J; junction bases left unmatched: 10. The CDR3 sequence is 11 residues long. CDR3 sequence reads: CSAQGQGDPFF. The CDR3 DNA follows: TGCAGCGCCCAGGGACAGGGCGATCCGTTCTTC.

The chain couples TRBV12-3 or TRBV12-4 to TRBJ2-7; D is tentatively TRBD1 or TRBD2 (7 bases each). The J call may be mistaken, given a closer DNA end match to TRBJ2-5. The CDR3 runs 14 residues. In nucleotides, the CDR3 is TGTGCCAGCAGAGACGGGGAGGGGGCTTGGACCCAGTACTTC. Amino acid sequence: CASRDGEGAWTQYF.

J is TRBJ2-6 and V is TRBV3-1; a possible D gene is TRBD2 (7 bases). The CDR3 contains 20 residues. Between the trimmed V and J ends, which lost 0 bases and 7 bases, there was a span of 25 bases. The V gene's germline CDR1 is LGHDT and CDR2 YNNKEL (reference sequence). The DNA for the CDR3 is TGTGCCAGCAGCCAAGATATGACGGGGGGCATCGTCTGGGGTGCCAACGTCCTGACTTTC. Translating gives CASSQDMTGGIVWGANVLTF.

V gene TRBV7-6 combines with J gene TRBJ1-2, with unresolved D. V lost 3 bases and J lost 8, with 13 bases in between. Germline CDR1 reads SGHVS; CDR2 reads FNYEAQ. This CDR3 is built from 13 residues. The CDR3 reads CASSFTELSGYTF. The CDR3 nucleotides read TGTGCCAGCAGCTTTACGGAGTTATCAGGCTACACCTTC.

J is TRBJ1-1 and V is TRBV9; D is undetermined. The CDR3 is 15 amino acids. From germline, CDR1 is SGDLS and CDR2 YYNGEE. Between the trimmed V and J ends, which lost 3 bases and 1 base, there was a span of 13 bases. The chain's CDR3 is CASSDWAQSNTEAFF. The CDR3 DNA follows: TGTGCCAGCAGCGACTGGGCACAGTCGAACACTGAAGCTTTCTTT.

The chain combines TRBV20-1 with TRBJ2-7; a possible D gene is TRBD1 (7 bases). V was pared by 1 base and J by 2 bases, with 18 bases between. Germline CDR1 and CDR2: DFQATT and SNEGSKA (reference sequence). The CDR3 has 16 residues. CDR3 loop: CSARVGGQTLTYEQYF. CDR3 nucleotides: TGCAGTGCTAGAGTCGGGGGACAGACTTTAACCTACGAGCAGTACTTC.

The rearrangement joins TRBV11-3 to TRBJ1-4, with D uncertain. Germline V gene data show CDR1 as SGHNT and CDR2 as YENEEA. V was shortened by 1 base and J by 4 bases, with 10 bases between the two germline ends. This CDR3 spans 15 amino acids. As DNA, the CDR3 is TGTGCCAGCAGCTTAGGGACGAGCCGTAATGAAAAACTGTTTTTT. This gives the protein CASSLGTSRNEKLFF.

The V and J genes are TRBV11-1 and TRBJ2-7; no firm D call. The DNA end favors TRBJ2-5, so the J call may be wrong. Germline assignment: CDR1 SGHAT and CDR2 FQDESV (reference sequence). The CDR3 length is 15 residues. The CDR3 region is CASSSPLEGQETQYF. The DNA of the CDR3 is TGTGCCAGCAGCTCCCCCTTGGAAGGCCAAGAGACCCAGTACTTC.